This TCR beta chain was identified during a study of T cell responses to AZD1222 COVID-19 vaccine. Study-level points and caveats: Vaccine-associated CD4 TCRs ranged over spike, dominating at 160-218 and 743-854. Among those given AZD1222, only six or seven were seropositive at baseline. Following two doses of AZD1222, Spike-specific TCR breadth and depth rose. In a largely white British group with more females than males, clonal diversity was possibly underestimated.

V trimming: 3 bases; J trimming: 5 bases; junction bases outside the gene matches: 9. The CDR3 is 15 residues long. Germline V gene data show CDR1 as SNHLY and CDR2 as FYNNEI. To note about this clone: Its antigen is as yet unknown.

Clones were sequenced by immunoSEQ multiplex PCR, and TCRdb holds only the in-frame ones, with some missing. The profile shows under 150,000 clones, 85% to 90% of them singletons. The origin of this receptor is an adult in good health. The source material was peripheral blood, sampled on day 0 of AZD1222 vaccination. The V and J genes are TRBV2 and TRBJ2-5, with 7 bases identical to TRBD2. CDR3 amino acids: CASSEGGAPRETQYF. CDR3 in DNA: TGTGCCAGCAGTGAGGGAGGGGCGCCCCGGGAGACCCAGTACTTC.